This TCR beta chain is from a study of naive and memory T cell subsets. Four subsets defined by CD45RA and CD27 were sorted after CD3, CD4, CD8 and live/dead staining. Both TRBC1 and TRBC2 were covered by a beta constant-region primer of two equimolar oligonucleotides. The ligated cDNA underwent four PCR rounds using SP2 and nested alpha and beta constant-region primers. TCRdb reprocessed the UMI-ligation and nested PCR reads via MiXCR and lists one record per CDR3 protein. Here the sample spans about 90,000 distinct CDR3 sequences, 10% to 12% being singletons. This clonotype turned up a few times. As yet, its antigen is unknown. Findings and limits, study-wide: Naive repertoires, especially CD8, held a few larger clonotypes, possibly memory cells re-expressing CD45RA. Each distinct alpha or beta sequence counts as one clonotype.

Sequencing was done on a sample of naive CD4+ T cells from blood. The clonotype was recovered from a human donor in good health.

This CDR3 reads CSARDSQGIYEQYF. The CDR3 DNA reads as TGCAGTGCTAGAGATTCCCAGGGTATCTACGAGCAGTACTTC. The chain is built from TRBV20-1 and TRBJ2-7, with D perhaps matching TRBD1 (5 bases). CDR1 and CDR2 (germline): DFQATT, SNEGSKA (reference sequence). V was cut by 0 bases and J by 3 bases, with 12 bases left in between. CDR3 length equals 14 residues.